A selection of T cell receptor beta chains follows, all from one sample in a study of blood T cell repertoires in COVID-19. Measured with immunoSEQ multiplex PCR; TCRdb has only the in-frame clones, and not every one. The repertoire holds roughly 150,000 clones, roughly 83% seen once, with roughly 5.6% in the top ten. Sequencing used PBMCs or T cells enriched from blood (not recorded which). Receptors were obtained from a man between 65 and 85 years old who had been exposed to COVID-19. The CDR3 runs from the conserved cysteine through the conserved F or W. The order of the fields is J gene, V gene, CDR3 protein.

TRBJ2-7 TRBV19 CASSPRHGDEQYF
TRBJ2-7 TRBV28 CASSLISVTYEQYF
TRBJ2-7 TRBV5-6 CASSLALRGPTNEQYF
TRBJ1-1 TRBV12-3/TRBV12-4 CASSTGPGLGAFF
TRBJ1-2 TRBV28 CASRGPGQGNYGYTF
TRBJ2-1 TRBV7-7 CASSLNPSSYNEQFF
TRBJ2-1 TRBV28 CASSAPSSGRSNEQFF
TRBJ1-5 TRBV7-2 CASRSQADSNQPQHF
TRBJ1-6 TRBV19 CVSSPGTGGNSPLHF
TRBJ2-1 TRBV11-2 CASSWAVDSEQFF
TRBJ1-1 TRBV27 CASRPSGLPEAFF
TRBJ2-7 TRBV28 CASRPMLGQGAYEQYF
TRBJ1-6 TRBV7-9 CASSPTGGSNSPLHF
TRBJ1-2 TRBV7-9 CASSGGGTGGSGYTF
TRBJ2-1 TRBV4-2 CASSPLAERYNEQFF
TRBJ2-1 TRBV14 CASSQDRLTYNEQFF
TRBJ2-5 TRBV29-1 CSVVGGVRETQYF
TRBJ1-2 TRBV5-4 CASRLELSANYGYTF
TRBJ2-3 TRBV20-1 CSASRGGATDTQYF
TRBJ2-7 TRBV28 CASMGNYEQYF
TRBJ2-1 TRBV19 CASSMSGGGPPDEQFF
TRBJ1-2 TRBV11-2 CASSPPGGSYGYTF
TRBJ1-5 TRBV12-3/TRBV12-4 CASSGNSNQPQHF
TRBJ1-6 TRBV19 CASSPYSLSSYNSPLHF
TRBJ1-5 TRBV28 CASSSPSSSNQPQHF
TRBJ2-5 TRBV19 CASSPHGTRETQYF
TRBJ1-5 TRBV2 CASSGRTGDSNQPQHF
TRBJ2-7 TRBV3-1/TRBV3-2 CASSRPLPLATYEQYF
TRBJ2-2 TRBV15 CATSLDRVTTGELFF
TRBJ1-4 TRBV15 CATSREGTGRTNEKLFF
TRBJ1-5 TRBV12-3/TRBV12-4 CASSFSLNQPQHF
TRBJ1-2 TRBV3-1/TRBV3-2 CASSQDSQGRNYGYTF
TRBJ2-2 TRBV15 CATSRDGVLGRDTGELFF
TRBJ2-2 TRBV6-5 CASRDTRTRTGELFF
TRBJ1-1 TRBV7-2 CASSLAIPGNTEAFF
TRBJ2-5 TRBV5-6 CASSQIKETQYF
TRBJ1-1 TRBV6-2/TRBV6-3 CASSPNTQQGAEAFF
TRBJ1-3 TRBV11-2 CASSLDLGTGPGNTIYF
TRBJ2-3 TRBV5-4 CASSLGGSSTDTQYF
TRBJ1-3 TRBV18 CASSALGQGGNTIYF
TRBJ2-6 TRBV5-1 CASTLAGASGANVLTF
TRBJ1-5 TRBV15 CATSRDTAGAQPQHF
TRBJ2-1 TRBV19 CASSGPSYNEQFF
TRBJ1-1 TRBV6-5 CASSSTGTTEAFF
TRBJ1-2 TRBV5-1 CASSLEGRGYTF
TRBJ1-5 TRBV21-1 CASSKGQGRVGNQPQHF
TRBJ2-5 TRBV3-1/TRBV3-2 CASSLSGRGDHF
TRBJ2-5 TRBV7-8 CASSLIWGETQYF
TRBJ1-5 TRBV19 CASGQSTYSNQPQHF
TRBJ2-5 TRBV5-6 CASAPTGTGGETQYF